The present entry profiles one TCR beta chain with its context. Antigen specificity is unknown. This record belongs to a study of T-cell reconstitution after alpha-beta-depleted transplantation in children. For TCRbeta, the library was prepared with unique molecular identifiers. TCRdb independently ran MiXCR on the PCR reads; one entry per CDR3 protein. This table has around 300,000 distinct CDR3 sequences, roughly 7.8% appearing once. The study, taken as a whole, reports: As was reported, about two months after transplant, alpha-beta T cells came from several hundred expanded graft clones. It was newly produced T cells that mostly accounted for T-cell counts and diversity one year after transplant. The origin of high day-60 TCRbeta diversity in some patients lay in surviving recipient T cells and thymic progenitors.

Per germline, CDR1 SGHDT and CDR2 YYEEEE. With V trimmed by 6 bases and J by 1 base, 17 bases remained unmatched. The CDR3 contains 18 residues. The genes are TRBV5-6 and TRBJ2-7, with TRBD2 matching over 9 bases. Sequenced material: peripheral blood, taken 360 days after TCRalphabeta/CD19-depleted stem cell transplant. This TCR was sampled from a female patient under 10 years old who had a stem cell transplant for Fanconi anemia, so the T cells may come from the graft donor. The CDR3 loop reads CASNPLGLARTDSYEQYF. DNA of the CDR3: TGTGCCAGCAACCCCTTAGGACTAGCGAGGACCGATTCCTACGAGCAGTACTTC. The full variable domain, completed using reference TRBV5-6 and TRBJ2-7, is DAGVTQSPTHLIKTRGQQVTLRCSPKSGHDTVSWYQQALGQGPQFIFQYYEEEERQRGNFPDRFSGHQFPNYSSELNVNALLLGDSALYLCASNPLGLARTDSYEQYFGPGTRLTVT.